These T cell receptor beta chains were read from a single sample in a study of shared clonotypes between healthy human individuals. Clones were read by immunoSEQ multiplex PCR, and TCRdb kept only the in-frame ones, dropping some. The table has hundreds of thousands of clones, about 70% seen once. Sequenced input: memory CD4+ T cells sorted from blood. The source is a man aged 25 to 40 in good health. The CDR3 runs from the conserved cysteine through the conserved F or W. The D gene is left open where the match is weak. A clone size is listed for some rows: how often the clone was seen (once, few, many), or a class if it is expanded.

TRBD1 TRBJ1-2 TRBV7-3 few TGTGCCAGCAGCGACGCTCTAAAAGACAGGGGGCCACGTGGCTACACCTTC CASSDALKDRGPRGYTF
TRBD1 TRBJ2-1 TRBV18 few TGTGCCAGCTCACTTACACAGGGGGCCCACAATGAGCAGTTCTTC CASSLTQGAHNEQFF
- TRBJ1-2 TRBV5-5 once TGTGCCAGCAGCTTGGCCAGCACCAATAACTATGGCTACACCTTC CASSLASTNNYGYTF
TRBD2 TRBJ2-7 TRBV7-8 - TGTGCCAGCAGCAATCCGGGACTAGCCTACGAGCAGTACTTC CASSNPGLAYEQYF
- TRBJ2-7 TRBV4-3 - TGCGCCAGCAGCCTCTCCTTTAACTACGAGCAGTACTTC CASSLSFNYEQYF
- TRBJ2-3 TRBV2 - TGTGCCAGCAGCAGTTTCAACATGTTAGATACGCAGTATTTT CASSSFNMLDTQYF
- TRBJ2-5 TRBV7-3 - TGTGCCAGCAGCTTAACTCACCAGACCCAAGAGACCCAGTACTTC CASSLTHQTQETQYF
- TRBJ1-2 TRBV29-1 - TGCAGCGTCCCAGGAGTAGGCGGGGGCTACACCTTC CSVPGVGGGYTF
- TRBJ2-5 TRBV5-1 - TGCGCCAGCAGCTTGACGGGCAACCAAGAGACCCAGTACTTC CASSLTGNQETQYF
TRBD2 TRBJ2-3 TRBV10-1 - TGCGCCAGCAGTGAGATCTTGCGGGAGGGGGCAGATACGCAGTATTTT CASSEILREGADTQYF
- TRBJ1-6 TRBV4-1 once TGCGCCAGCAGCCAAGGATCCGAGGGGGGACGGAATTCACCCCTCCACTTT CASSQGSEGGRNSPLHF
TRBD2 TRBJ2-7 TRBV2 - TGTGCCAGCAGTGGAGGCGTAGCGGGAGGCCTAAGGTACGAGCAGTACTTC CASSGGVAGGLRYEQYF
- TRBJ2-1 TRBV11-3 - TGTGCCAGCAGCTTCAGCGGGACATCCTACAATGAGCAGTTCTTC CASSFSGTSYNEQFF
- TRBJ2-5 TRBV10-3 - TGTGCCATCAGCTCCCCAGGGTCCCAAGAGACCCAGTACTTC CAISSPGSQETQYF
TRBD1 TRBJ2-2 TRBV19 many TGTGCCAGTACGGGGACAGGGGGTTATGACGGGGAGCTGTTTTTT CASTGTGGYDGELFF
- TRBJ1-4 TRBV2 - TGTGCCAGCAGCGTACAGAACGTCGAGGAAAAACTGTTTTTT CASSVQNVEEKLFF
- TRBJ2-5 TRBV27 - TGTGCCAGCAGCGGGCAGCTCCAAGAGACCCAGTACTTC CASSGQLQETQYF
- TRBJ2-7 TRBV5-4 once TGTGCCAGCAGTACCCTGGGGACCTACGAGCAGTACTTC CASSTLGTYEQYF
- TRBJ2-5 TRBV6-1 - TGTGCCAGCAGCCCACCGCCGACCCAGTACTTC CASSPPPTQYF
TRBD2 TRBJ2-3 TRBV5-1 - TGCGCCAGCAGCTCGTCCTTAGCGGGAGCGACAGATACGCAGTATTTT CASSSSLAGATDTQYF
TRBD2 TRBJ2-2 TRBV9 - TGTGCCAGCCATAGCGGGAGGGCTACCGGGGAGCTGTTTTTT CASHSGRATGELFF
- TRBJ2-2 TRBV7-2 - TGTGCCAGCAGCAACACTAGGATGCTCACCGGGGAGCTGTTTTTT CASSNTRMLTGELFF
TRBD2 TRBJ2-1 TRBV14 - TGTGCCAGCAGCGAACTAGCGGGAAACACCTACAATGAGCAGTTCTTC CASSELAGNTYNEQFF
- TRBJ2-5 TRBV14 - TGTGCCAGCAGCCAACTTAGCGGCAGAGAGACCCAGTACTTC CASSQLSGRETQYF
TRBD1 TRBJ2-3 TRBV9 - TGTGCCAGCAGCGTAGACCCCGTGGGACAGGGAAGAGCAGATACGCAGTATTTT CASSVDPVGQGRADTQYF
- TRBJ1-2 TRBV20-1 - TGCAGTGCTAGAGTGGACTATGGCTACACCTTC CSARVDYGYTF
- TRBJ2-7 TRBV9 - TGTGCCAGCAGCGTAGGTGACAGGAACCACGAGCAGTACTTC CASSVGDRNHEQYF
TRBD2 TRBJ2-7 TRBV6-1 - TGTGCCAGCAGAGCCGGGACTAGCCCCTACGAGCAGTACTTC CASRAGTSPYEQYF
- TRBJ1-1 TRBV5-4 - TGTGCCAGCAGCAATCGAAGGGGGGGAACTGAAGCTTTCTTT CASSNRRGGTEAFF
TRBD1 TRBJ2-7 TRBV5-1 - TGCGCCAGCAGCCAGGGGACAGCCTACGAGCAGTACTTC CASSQGTAYEQYF
TRBD2 TRBJ2-1 TRBV2 - TGTGCCAGCAGCGGCTTAGCGGGAAACTACAATGAGCAGTTCTTC CASSGLAGNYNEQFF
- TRBJ1-1 TRBV5-1 - TGCGCCAGCAGCTTGAGGGCCACGCAAAAAGCTTTCTTT CASSLRATQKAFF
- TRBJ2-2 TRBV2 - TGTGCCAGCAGCCATGGGGGGTCGGACACCGGGGAGCTGTTTTTT CASSHGGSDTGELFF
- TRBJ2-7 TRBV7-6 few TGTGCCAGCAGCTTAGGGCAGGCAACCTACGAGCAGTACTTC CASSLGQATYEQYF
- TRBJ2-3 TRBV21-1 - TGTGCCAGCCGACGGGAGGGTACAGATACGCAGTATTTT CASRREGTDTQYF
TRBD2 TRBJ2-1 TRBV9 few TGTGCCAGCAGCAGACCGGGACTAGCGGCCAATGAGCAGTTCTTC CASSRPGLAANEQFF
- TRBJ2-3 TRBV6-5 - TGTGCCAGCAGTTACTCGACAGAGAGTACGCAGTATTTT CASSYSTESTQYF
- TRBJ2-2 TRBV5-1 - TGCGCCAGCAGCCCCTCGGGACCCCACACCGGGGAGCTGTTTTTT CASSPSGPHTGELFF
TRBD1 TRBJ1-1 TRBV15 - TGTGCCACCAGCAGAGATGGGCGGACAGGAGGAGCTTTCTTT CATSRDGRTGGAFF
- TRBJ2-2 TRBV7-2 - TGTGCCAGCAGCTTAGTTTTCTCACTCCAGAACACCGGGGAGCTGTTTTTT CASSLVFSLQNTGELFF
- TRBJ1-5 TRBV10-1 - TGCGCCAGCAGTGAGTCCCGCCCCCAGGGGCCTTCGGCGCCCCAGCATTTT CASSESRPQGPSAPQHF
- TRBJ2-5 TRBV5-1 many TGCGCCAGCAGTGGGGGCGGCCAAGAGACCCAGTACTTC CASSGGGQETQYF
TRBD2 TRBJ2-2 TRBV7-3 - TGTGCCAGCAGCCCACCGGGGGGAACGGCCACCGGGGAGCTGTTTTTT CASSPPGGTATGELFF
- TRBJ2-1 TRBV7-9 - TGTGCCAGCAGCTTAGATCGGGAGGAGCAGTTCTTC CASSLDREEQFF
TRBD1 TRBJ1-4 TRBV29-1 - TGCAGCGTTGCCGGGACAGGGGGTGAAAAACTGTTTTTT CSVAGTGGEKLFF
TRBD2 TRBJ2-1 TRBV9 - TGTGCCAGCAGCGTTCACCCGCGACTAGCGGGGGGGAGGGATGAGCAGTTCTTC CASSVHPRLAGGRDEQFF
- TRBJ2-3 TRBV5-4 - TGTGCCAGCAGCTTGGTGCAGGACACAGATACGCAGTATTTT CASSLVQDTDTQYF
TRBD1 TRBJ1-1 TRBV6-1 - TGTGCCAGCAGTGGCCGACCCGGGACAGTGGACACTGAAGCTTTCTTT CASSGRPGTVDTEAFF
- TRBJ1-5 TRBV5-6 - TGTGCCAGCAGCCTTACAGGGAAGCATCAGCCCCAGCATTTT CASSLTGKHQPQHF
- TRBJ2-2 TRBV7-2 - TGTGCCACCAGTAGCGTGAACACCGGGGAGCTGTTTTTT CATSSVNTGELFF
- TRBJ2-1 TRBV7-2 few TGTGCCAGCAGCTTCAACTACAATGAGCAGTTCTTC CASSFNYNEQFF
- TRBJ1-5 TRBV2 - TGTGCCAGCAGTGAAGGGGGAAGCAATCAGCCCCAGCATTTT CASSEGGSNQPQHF